This T cell receptor (beta chain) was identified in a study of control samples from healthy donors and cancer patients. Clones were read by immunoSEQ multiplex PCR, and TCRdb kept only the in-frame ones, dropping some. The table includes approximately 83,000 clones, 85% to 95% detected once. V was pared by 8 bases and J by 4 bases, with 14 bases between. The CDR3 contains 14 residues. Germline lookup yields CDR1 SNHLY and CDR2 FYNNEI. The chain recombines TRBV2 with TRBJ1-4; tentatively, D is TRBD1 (5 bases). This TCR derives from a young woman in good health. Material for sequencing was blood. CDR3 nucleotides: TGTGCCAGCGGGGGGGACTCTAATAATGAAAAACTGTTTTTT. It specifies CASGGDSNNEKLFF.